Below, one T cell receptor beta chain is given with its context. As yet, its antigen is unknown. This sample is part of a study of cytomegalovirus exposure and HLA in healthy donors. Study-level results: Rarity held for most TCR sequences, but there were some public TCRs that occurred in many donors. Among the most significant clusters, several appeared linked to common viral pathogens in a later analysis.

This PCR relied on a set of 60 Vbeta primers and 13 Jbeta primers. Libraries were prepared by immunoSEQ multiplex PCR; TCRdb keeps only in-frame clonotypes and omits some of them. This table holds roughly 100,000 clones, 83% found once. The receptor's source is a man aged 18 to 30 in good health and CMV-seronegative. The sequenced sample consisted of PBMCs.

For the CDR3, the DNA is TGTGCCAGCAGTTCTCGACTAGCCTCCAATGAGCAGTTCTTC. Protein: CASSSRLASNEQFF. V gene TRBV27 combines with J gene TRBJ2-1; TRBD2 aligns across 7 bases. Germline V gene data show CDR1 as MNHEY and CDR2 as SMNVEV (reference sequence). The CDR3 contains 14 residues. V shed 4 bases and J 6 bases; nucleotides not matched to a gene: 6.